This is a list of T cell receptor beta chains from one sample in a study of CD8 T cells in Susac syndrome. TCRdb re-derived calls from the immunoSEQ multiplex PCR reads in MiXCR, one entry per CDR3 protein. This repertoire shows about 180,000 distinct CDR3 sequences, roughly 92% found once; its top ten account for over 0.095%. Specimen: CD4+ T cells from PBMCs. These receptors were obtained from a human donor with Susac syndrome. CDR3s include the opening cysteine and the closing phenylalanine or tryptophan. D genes are given only for firm matches. The size entry is marked missing in some rows and otherwise reads once, few, many or a size class.

j_call d_call v_call cdr3_length clone_size cdr3_nt cdr3_aa
TRBJ2-3 . TRBV9 14 . TGTGCCAGCAGCGTGACAGAGTCCACAGATACGCAGTATTTT CASSVTESTDTQYF
TRBJ2-5 . TRBV20-1 13 . TGCAGTGCTAGATCAGAGGGGCCCGAGACCCAGTACTTC CSARSEGPETQYF
TRBJ2-3 TRBD1 TRBV29-1 15 . TGCAGCGTGGGATCCGGGACAGGGGTCACAGATACGCAGTATTTT CSVGSGTGVTDTQYF
TRBJ1-6 . TRBV7-8 18 . TGTGCCAGCAGCTTTCTCGTCACAGGTGTAGGTTATAATTCACCCCTCCACTTT CASSFLVTGVGYNSPLHF
TRBJ1-1 TRBD1 TRBV19 15 . TGTGCCAGTAGTATAACTGGACAGGGGGAAGTTGAAGCTTTCTTT CASSITGQGEVEAFF
TRBJ2-5 TRBD2 TRBV5-4 14 . TGTGCCAGCACCCTCGCGGGGGGCCAGGAGACCCAGTACTTC CASTLAGGQETQYF
TRBJ2-4 . TRBV9 13 . TGTGCCAGCAGCGAACAGGGGAGGGACATTCAGTACTTC CASSEQGRDIQYF
TRBJ2-7 TRBD1 TRBV20-1 15 . TGCAGTGCTAGAGTTTCCCGGGACAGCTCCTACGAGCAGTACTTC CSARVSRDSSYEQYF
TRBJ1-1 . TRBV7-9 13 once TGTGCCAGCAGCTTAGCGGGCGGGGGGGAAGCTTTCTTT CASSLAGGGEAFF
TRBJ1-2 TRBD1 TRBV30 14 . TGTGCCTGGAGTGAGGGACAGGGTCTCTATGGCTACACCTTC CAWSEGQGLYGYTF
TRBJ2-1 TRBD1 TRBV7-8 16 . TGTGCCAGCAGCTCAATTGCCGGGACAGGGGACAATGAGCAGTTCTTC CASSSIAGTGDNEQFF
TRBJ2-5 . TRBV5-1 15 . TGCGCCAGCAGCTTACAGGGACAAGGGACAGAGACCCAGTACTTC CASSLQGQGTETQYF
TRBJ2-5 . TRBV29-1 12 . TGCAGCGTTGAGCTTTCTCGAGAGACCCAGTACTTC CSVELSRETQYF
TRBJ1-2 . TRBV6-1 14 few TGTGCCAGCAGTGTTTCAGGGGCCGACTATGGCTACACCTTC CASSVSGADYGYTF
TRBJ2-3 . TRBV6-1 14 . TGTGCCAGCAGTGAACGGGACAGCACAGATACGCAGTATTTT CASSERDSTDTQYF
TRBJ1-1 . TRBV3-1 10 . TGTGCCAGCAGCACATCTGAAGCTTTCTTT CASSTSEAFF
TRBJ2-3 . TRBV30 15 . TGTGCCTGGAGTGTACTACGAACCGGCACAGATACGCAGTATTTT CAWSVLRTGTDTQYF
TRBJ2-2 . TRBV11-2 15 . TGTGCCAGCAGCCCCCTAGCGTTGAACACCGGGGAGCTGTTTTTT CASSPLALNTGELFF
TRBJ1-6 . TRBV20-1 12 . TGCAGTGCTAGTTCCAATAATTCACCCCTCCACTTT CSASSNNSPLHF
TRBJ2-7 TRBD2 TRBV4-3 16 . TGCGCCAGCAGCCAAGTGATTGCTCGGGGGGGTAACGAGCAGTACTTC CASSQVIARGGNEQYF
TRBJ2-5 . TRBV7-6 15 . TGTGCCAGCAGCTTTAGATCCCTATCGGGGGAGACCCAGTACTTC CASSFRSLSGETQYF
TRBJ2-1 TRBD1 TRBV6-5 15 . TGTGCCAGCAGGTCCGAGACAGGGATGGGCAATGAGCAGTTCTTC CASRSETGMGNEQFF
TRBJ2-3 TRBD1 TRBV5-1 13 . TGCGCCAGCAGCTTGACAGGGGGAGATACGCAGTATTTT CASSLTGGDTQYF
TRBJ2-5 . TRBV15 14 once TGTGCCACCAGCAGAGTGCAAGGTGGAATGACCCAGTACTTC CATSRVQGGMTQYF
TRBJ1-1 TRBD1 TRBV15 17 . TGTGCCACCAGCCCTAGACGAAAAGGGACAGTGAACACTGAAGCTTTCTTT CATSPRRKGTVNTEAFF
TRBJ1-2 . TRBV2 14 . TGTGCCAGCAGTGAAGTGTCAGAAACTTATGGCTACACCTTC CASSEVSETYGYTF
TRBJ1-1 . TRBV6-5 11 . TGTGCCAGCAGGAGAGAGGGTGAAGCTTTCTTT CASRREGEAFF
TRBJ1-6 . TRBV6-5 13 . TGTGCCAGCAGTCCCGTATTTGATTCACCCCTCCACTTT CASSPVFDSPLHF
TRBJ2-7 . TRBV20-1 12 . TGCAGTGCTAGCGAAGGGACCTACGAGCAGTACTTC CSASEGTYEQYF
TRBJ2-7 . TRBV5-4 14 . TGTGCCAGCAGCTTGAAGGACAGAACCTACGAGCAGTACTTC CASSLKDRTYEQYF
TRBJ2-7 TRBD1 TRBV5-4 14 . TGTGCCAGCAGCAACACAGGGGGCAGCTACGAGCAGTACTTC CASSNTGGSYEQYF
TRBJ2-7 . TRBV6-5 11 . TGTGCCACCTCAACCCTGAGGGAGCAGTACTTC CATSTLREQYF